The clone carrying this TCR beta chain came up many times. Its antigen is as yet unknown. By 5'RACE template switching, TCR cDNA was produced, with a universal primer site and UMIs added in the process. In TCRdb, the 5' RACE reads were re-called with MiXCR into one record per CDR3 protein. The sample includes 300,000 to 350,000 distinct CDR3 sequences, roughly 8.6% seen only once; the top ten take under 20%. Germline assignment: CDR1 SGHRS and CDR2 YFSETQ. The CDR3 contains 17 residues. The junction had 10 bases not matched to a gene; V was cut back by 4 bases and J by 2 bases. The sample is drawn from a study of T cells after yellow fever vaccination. Study overall: Fractions of limited cellularity were prepared by means of SMART-Seq v4 Ultra Low Input. Study outcomes and limitations: The booster saw the reappearance of most primary-vaccination clones (approximately 97% CD4, less than 90% CD8).

This TCR came from a man aged 18-30 years who received the YFV17D yellow fever vaccine. The chain links TRBV5-1 to TRBJ2-5; 11 positions agree with TRBD2. The sample was PBMCs, taken about 49 days after the first yellow fever vaccination. DNA for the CDR3: TGCGCCAGCAGCCGGATAGCGGGGGGGCTTAAACAAGAGACCCAGTACTTC. Its protein is CASSRIAGGLKQETQYF.